These 6 T cell receptor beta chains were sequenced from one sample in a study of cytomegalovirus exposure and HLA in healthy donors. TCRdb keeps only in-frame clones here, not all; method: immunoSEQ multiplex PCR. The data hold 90,000 to 130,000 clones, with around 82% observed a single time. Sequenced input: PBMCs. The receptor source for this set is a woman in her late teens or twenties in good health and CMV-seronegative.

The chain joins TRBV5-1 to TRBJ1-6; TRBD1 might be the D (5 bases). This CDR3 comprises 14 residues. Germline V CDR1 and CDR2: SGHRS, YFSETQ. V was clipped by 0 bases and J by 8 bases, with 9 bases between them. The chain's CDR3 is CASSLGDSDSPLHF. The CDR3, as DNA: TGCGCCAGCAGCTTGGGGGACTCGGATTCACCCCTCCACTTT.

The J gene is TRBJ1-2, the V gene TRBV6-1; 12 positions agree with TRBD1. Trimming cost V 3 bases and J 8 bases; bases outside gene matches: 4. The CDR3 length is 14 residues. CDR1 and CDR2 (germline): MNHNS, SASEGT. CDR3 nucleotide sequence: TGTGCCAGCAGTGAGGGGACAGGGGGCGACGGCTACACCTTC. Encoded protein: CASSEGTGGDGYTF.

The chain couples TRBV4-1 to TRBJ2-3; possibly TRBD2 for D (6 bases). Germline V gives CDR1 MGHRA, CDR2 YSYEKL. Trimming pared 0 bases from V and 3 bases from J, leaving 7 bases between. CDR3 size: 14 residues. The CDR3 region has the DNA TGCGCCAGCAGCCAAGATCGGGGGACAGATACGCAGTATTTT. Translation gives CASSQDRGTDTQYF.

A remark on this clone: The germline gene is not matched at one end of the junction; a read error may be the cause. The chain has TRBV5-1 and TRBJ2-7; 10 nucleotides line up with TRBD1. The CDR3 spans 12 residues. Germline CDR1 and CDR2: SGHRS and YFSETQ. The CDR3 reads CASSPGTGEQDF. The DNA of the CDR3 is TGCGCCAGCAGCCCCGGGACAGGGGAACAAGACTTC.

This clone was observed a handful of times. This sequence joins TRBV6-6 and TRBJ1-6, with TRBD1 as a possible D gene (6 bases). This CDR3 contains 14 residues. Trimming removed 2 bases from V and 11 bases from J, with 13 bases in between. Germline loops: CDR1 MNHNY, CDR2 SVGAGI (reference sequence). CDR3 nucleotides: TGTGCCAGCAGTTACCCGGGGACACAGACACCCCTCCACTTT. Translating gives CASSYPGTQTPLHF.

The chain joins TRBV27 to TRBJ1-1; 7 positions agree with TRBD1. The CDR3 length is 14 residues. Germline trimming cut 8 bases from V and 4 bases from J; bases unmatched to any gene: 10. Looked up from germline, CDR1 is MNHEY and CDR2 is SMNVEV (reference sequence). The CDR3 DNA sequence: TGTGCCAGCGCCCGAGGGGGCCGGGTCACTGAAGCTTTCTTT. This codes for CASARGGRVTEAFF.